Sequencing of this T cell receptor (beta chain) was carried out in a study of beta chain features in type 1 diabetes (dated by TCRdb to the late 2010s). For the wider study: Mean age, gender distribution, total cell number and subset yield did not differ between patients and healthy donors. A total of around 110,000,000 sorted cells were examined across all samples, and RNA yield correlated strongly with the number of cells per subset. The study compared the TCRB repertoires of sorted circulating CD4+ T cell subsets in recently diagnosed type 1 diabetes patients with those in matched healthy donors. Naive and central memory subsets were obtained from all 28 donors, but regulatory and stem cell-like memory subsets were isolated from only 8 patients and about 8 healthy donors. What the research found in general, with its limitations: Because small numbers of individuals were included in the HLA sub-analyses, any influence of HLA type on TCRB rearrangement was left unresolved. At VDJ recombination sites, patients with type 1 diabetes made fewer insertions and deleted more nucleotides, a pattern implying thymic rearrangement abnormalities. Sequencing cDNA rather than genomic DNA could over-represent highly expressing activated cells, although activation and CD3 levels did not differ between groups. Shorter templates might be favored by PCR, yet because patient and control samples were amplified and corrected together, any such skew would affect both groups equally. The naive, central memory and regulatory TCRB repertoires appeared to resemble one another more closely among patients than among healthy donors. A moderate but significant shortening of TCRB CDR3 length was observed in type 1 diabetes patients in all four CD4+ subsets.

From cysteine to phenylalanine, the CDR3 is 15 amino acids long. Only the CDR3 part of the read is kept: 45 bases, read in frame from the first base. Reading the germline V gene gives CDR1 KGHSH and CDR2 LQKENI. V is shortened by 9 bases, J by 4 bases, and the region joining them spans 16 bases. The entire amount of isolated RNA was reverse transcribed using the High Capacity cDNA Reverse Transcription Kit, so the sequenced TCRB transcripts were expressed ones. Deep immunoSEQ sequencing was applied to naive, central memory and regulatory T cell samples, giving an average of roughly 3.6 million total reads per sample. Sorted cells were lysed in RLT buffer and RNA was extracted with DNase-treated RNeasy Micro or Mini kits, depending on cell number. To prevent cross-contamination, each cell subset was processed individually, whereas patient and healthy donor samples were processed jointly. Using the immunoSEQ multiplex PCR, TCRB sequences were amplified from cDNA into 87-bp fragments spanning the CDR3 region. Sequencing of the amplicons was done on the Illumina HiSeq platform. The paper's processing steps were these. PCR bias was computationally corrected using synthetic template baselines, reads within Hamming distance 2 were collapsed, and singletons that could not be merged were discarded. Reads were aligned to IMGT to assign V, D and J genes, CDR3 length, and insertions or deletions at six rearrangement sites. Within each subset, clonotype counts were normalized to the number of sorted cells before true diversity and Gini coefficients were calculated with the tcR R package. Repertoire sharing was quantified using the overlap coefficient calculated on TCRB nucleotide sequences. As a proxy for the pre-selection repertoire, out-of-frame TCRB sequences from naive cells were analyzed. TCRdb re-hosts the immuneACCESS table, in-frame sequences only. Its copies lack some clones; in the studies checked, an unresolved V gene accounts for under half of them, and the cause for the rest is not known. The DNA gave D and trimming, while V, J and clone size come from that table. Present in this sample are hundreds of thousands of clones, over 10% of which were seen just once. The top ten hold less than 0.025% of the sample.

On this clone: No cognate antigen has been identified for it. No base-level quality is on record; no much larger clone is a single base apart.

A single peripheral blood draw of around 100 mL on average was collected from each donor into heparinised tubes. A BD FACSAria II and a panel including CD45RO, CCR7, CD25, CD127, CD95 and CD27 were used to sort naive, central memory, regulatory and stem cell-like memory CD4+ T cells. All sorted populations exceeded 95% purity. PBMCs were isolated right away by Lymphoprep density gradient centrifugation and were stained directly, without culture. Samples were stained and sorted in pairs, with one healthy donor and one patient per experiment, so that batch effects were minimized. The sequencing sample was made of naive CD4+ T cells from blood. What this sample's cell subset or site label stands for: true naive CD4+ T cells. The TCR was taken from a man between 18 and 29 years old with type 1 diabetes. The rearrangement joined TRBV18 to TRBJ1-6; the D segment could be TRBD1, given 5 matching bases. The CDR3 region reads CASSDLRGYNSPLHF. Read as DNA, the sequence is TGTGCCAGTTCGGACCTGCGGGGGTATAATTCACCCCTCCACTTT.